The 16 T cell receptor beta chains in this list originate from one sample, sequenced in a study of blood T cell repertoires in COVID-19. The protocol was immunoSEQ multiplex PCR, while the TCRdb copy is restricted to in-frame clones and leaves out a portion. The table shows about 91,000 clones, with around 90% occurring only once. The sample taken for sequencing was peripheral blood. The receptor source for this set is a woman older than 75 with active COVID-19.

V and J are TRBV5-8 and TRBJ2-1; 9 bases map to TRBD1. The V gene's germline CDR1 is SGHTS and CDR2 YDEGEE. The CDR3 loop spans 17 amino acids. Losses at the gene ends were 4 bases for V and 5 bases for J; bases not matched to a gene: 13. CDR3 nucleotides: TGTGCCAGCAGCGTATTAACCAATCGACAGGGGGACAATGAGCAGTTCTTC. Translating it yields CASSVLTNRQGDNEQFF.

V is TRBV10-3 and J is TRBJ2-3, with D maybe TRBD2 (6 bases). The CDR3 covers 15 residues. CDR1 and CDR2 (germline): ENHRY, SYGVKD. Trimming stripped 6 bases from V and 2 bases from J, with 15 bases between. The CDR3 here is CAIRERADSTDTQYF. The CDR3 region has the DNA TGTGCCATCAGAGAGCGGGCGGACTCCACAGATACGCAGTATTTT.

The rearrangement joins TRBV15 to TRBJ1-4; TRBD1 aligns across 7 bases. The CDR3 consists of 15 residues. V lost 1 base and J lost 5; bases outside the gene matches: 4. The germline V gene encodes CDR1 LNHNV and CDR2 YYDKDF (reference sequence). As DNA, the CDR3 is TGTGCCACCAGCAGAGCGGGACAGCAGAATGAAAAACTGTTTTTT. This translates into CATSRAGQQNEKLFF.

The chain recombines TRBV21-1 with TRBJ2-1; the table names TRBD2, a call not compared with the DNA. TRBV21-1 is labeled a pseudogene. The CDR3 is made up of 16 amino acids. CDR3 coding DNA: TGTGCCAGCAGCCCTCGAGCGGGAGGGCCTGTCCATGAGCAGTTCTTC. This gives the protein CASSPRAGGPVHEQFF.

This clone has more than one count but fewer than ten. The chain couples TRBV4-1 to TRBJ2-7; D is unclear. Germline V gene data show CDR1 as MGHRA and CDR2 as YSYEKL. Trimming stripped 0 bases from V and 10 bases from J, with 10 bases between. The CDR3 is 12 amino acids. The CDR3 bases are TGCGCCAGCAGCCAAGATGGGCGTATACAGTACTTC. It yields the protein CASSQDGRIQYF.

This chain uses TRBV7-9 with TRBJ2-1; D gene unclear. The CDR3 consists of 18 residues. Trimming shortened V by 0 bases and J by 0 bases, and 15 bases separated the two germline ends. The germline gives CDR1 SEHNR, CDR2 FQNEAQ (reference sequence). In DNA form, the CDR3 reads TGTGCCAGCAGCTTAGCGCAGATGGCGGAAACCTCCTACAATGAGCAGTTCTTC. It specifies CASSLAQMAETSYNEQFF.

CDR3 nucleotides: TGTGCCAGCAGTTCCGGGATTCCCTACGAGCAGTACTTC. This sequence encodes CASSSGIPYEQYF. J is TRBJ2-7 and V is TRBV28; D may be TRBD2 (5 bases). The CDR3 is 13 amino acids. V was cut by 4 bases and J by 2 bases, with 9 bases left in between. Germline values: CDR1 MDHEN, CDR2 SYDVKM.

This rearrangement joins TRBV5-1 to TRBJ2-2, with 7 bases aligning to TRBD2. The trim removed 0 bases at V and 6 bases at J, leaving 5 bases unmatched. The CDR3 runs 15 residues. Germline-derived CDR1 and CDR2 are SGHRS and YFSETQ. The CDR3 here is CASSLELAQAGELFF. The DNA for the CDR3 is TGCGCCAGCAGCTTGGAACTAGCGCAGGCCGGGGAGCTGTTTTTT.

Here the CDR3 DNA reads TGTGCCAGTAACCACGATATGAGCTCCTACAATGAGCAGTTCTTC. Amino acid sequence: CASNHDMSSYNEQFF. The chain uses TRBV19 and TRBJ2-1; D is unresolved. V was cut by 7 bases and J by 0 bases, with 13 bases left in between. This CDR3 spans 15 amino acids. Germline V gene lookup returns CDR1 LNHDA and CDR2 SQIVND (reference sequence). The whole variable domain, filled in from reference TRBV19 and TRBJ2-1, reads DGGITQSPKYLFRKEGQNVTLSCEQNLNHDAMYWYRQDPGQGLRLIYYSQIVNDFQKGDIAEGYSVSREKKESFPLTVTSAQKNPTAFYLCASNHDMSSYNEQFFGPGTRLTVL.

This clone was detected only once. The rearrangement links TRBV11-3 to TRBJ1-1; D may be TRBD1 (6 bases). Trimming stripped 1 base from V and 5 bases from J, with 14 bases between. The CDR3 consists of 15 residues. Germline assignment: CDR1 SGHNT and CDR2 YENEEA. The CDR3 loop reads CASSLGRGPRTEAFF. As DNA, the CDR3 is TGTGCCAGCAGCTTAGGCAGGGGTCCTAGGACTGAAGCTTTCTTT.

The chain is built from TRBV4-3 and TRBJ2-2, with D hard to call. V shed 4 bases and J shed 5 bases, with 14 bases lying between them. The CDR3 length is 15 residues. CDR1 is LGHNA, CDR2 YSLEER, per germline. The chain's CDR3 is CASSPLEFQTGELFF. CDR3 nucleotide sequence: TGCGCCAGCAGCCCGTTGGAGTTCCAGACCGGGGAGCTGTTTTTT.

The rearrangement joins TRBV7-2 to TRBJ2-1; 7 bases map to TRBD1. Per the germline V gene, CDR1 is SGHTA and CDR2 is FQGNSA. V was pared by 1 base and J by 6 bases, with 0 bases of the junction left unmatched. This CDR3 is built from 13 residues. The CDR3 nucleotides read TGTGCCAGCAGCTTAGACAGGGGCAATGAGCAGTTCTTC. Translation gives CASSLDRGNEQFF. The full variable domain, completed using reference TRBV7-2 and TRBJ2-1, is GAGVSQSPSNKVTEKGKDVELRCDPISGHTALYWYRQSLGQGLEFLIYFQGNSAPDKSGLPSDRFSAERTGGSVSTLTIQRTQQEDSAVYLCASSLDRGNEQFFGPGTRLTVL.

V is TRBV3-1 (or the pseudogene TRBV3-2) and J is TRBJ1-6, with D possibly matching TRBD1 (5 bases). This CDR3 spans 14 amino acids. V was pared by 1 base and J by 9 bases, with 10 bases between. Germline V lookup: CDR1 LGHDT, CDR2 YNNKEL (reference sequence). The CDR3 nucleotides read TGTGCCAGCAGCCAAGCAGGGTATGGTTCACCCCTCCACTTT. It is translated as CASSQAGYGSPLHF.

V is TRBV2 and J is TRBJ2-1, with 10 bases fitting TRBD2. Germline V gene lookup returns CDR1 SNHLY and CDR2 FYNNEI. V was clipped by 1 base and J by 8 bases; unmatched bases: 5. The CDR3 is 15 amino acids. CDR3 loop: CASSEVLAGKDEQFF. The CDR3 DNA is TGTGCCAGCAGTGAAGTACTAGCGGGAAAAGATGAGCAGTTCTTC.

The CDR3 is CASRPGVSNQPQHF. Here the CDR3 DNA reads TGTGCCAGCAGGCCGGGGGTAAGCAATCAGCCCCAGCATTTT. The V call is TRBV6-5, the J call TRBJ1-5, with a possible D match to TRBD1 (5 bases). The ends were cut back, 6 bases at V and 1 base at J, with 10 bases in the middle. The germline gives CDR1 MNHEY, CDR2 SVGAGI. The CDR3 is made up of 14 amino acids.

The gene calls are TRBV7-6 and TRBJ2-3, with 7 bases that match TRBD1. The CDR3 is 17 amino acids. Germline CDR1 is SGHVS and CDR2 is FNYEAQ. After removal of 5 bases from V and 5 bases from J, the junction contained 16 bases not matched to a gene. CDR3 sequence (DNA): TGTGCCAGCAGCGCCTACCGGGACAGCCTCCCCGGAGATACGCAGTATTTT. Its protein is CASSAYRDSLPGDTQYF. The full variable domain, completed using reference TRBV7-6 and TRBJ2-3, is GAGVSQSPRYKVTKRGQDVALRCDPISGHVSLYWYRQALGQGPEFLTYFNYEAQQDKSGLPNDRFSAERPEGSISTLTIQRTEQRDSAMYRCASSAYRDSLPGDTQYFGPGTRLTVL.